One sample yielded the 17 T cell receptor beta chains listed below, sequenced in a study of shared clonotypes between healthy human individuals. TCRdb keeps only in-frame clones here, not all; method: immunoSEQ multiplex PCR. This table has fewer than 700,000 clones, 70% to 80% appearing once. Sequencing was carried out using PBMCs. Receptor source: a woman in her forties in good health. Some clones in this sample may be carry-over from other donors' samples.

This chain joins TRBV7-9 and TRBJ2-7; 7 bases line up with TRBD2. The CDR3 is 13 amino acids. From germline, CDR1 is SEHNR and CDR2 FQNEAQ (reference sequence). The V gene end was trimmed by 6 bases and the J gene end by 0 bases; junction bases not matched to a gene: 2. The CDR3 DNA sequence: TGTGCCAGCAGTAGGGACTACTCCTACGAGCAGTACTTC. This sequence encodes CASSRDYSYEQYF.

To note about this clone: An end of the junction differs from the germline gene, which may be a read error. The rearrangement links TRBV5-1 to TRBJ2-1; a weak D match, TRBD1 (6 bases). The CDR3 sequence is 15 residues long. The V gene's germline CDR1 is SGHRS and CDR2 YFSETQ. The CDR3 DNA reads TGCGCCAGCAACTTGAGGGGGAGTTACATCAATGAGCAGTTCTTC. This gives the protein CASNLRGSYINEQFF.

This clone occurred a few times. Additional DNA sequences in this sample encode the identical CDR3. The chain employs TRBV7-2 and TRBJ2-2; the D is unclear. V was shortened by 6 bases and J by 5 bases, with 10 bases between the two germline ends. The CDR3 extends over 13 amino acids. CDR1 and CDR2 from the germline V gene are SGHTA and FQGNSA. As DNA, the CDR3 is TGTGCCAGCAGTTCTCAGGTGACCGGGGAGCTGTTTTTT. Protein: CASSSQVTGELFF.

About this clone itself: Just one base apart from a much larger clone, this may be a read error. V usage is TRBV30 and J usage is TRBJ2-3; D is ambiguous. V lost 5 bases and J 3 bases, leaving 18 bases between the germline ends. Germline V gives CDR1 GTSNPN, CDR2 SVGIG (reference sequence). This CDR3 spans 15 amino acids. The chain's CDR3 is CAWGRAERGTDTQYF. The DNA of the CDR3 is TGTGCCTGGGGTCGGGCGGAAAGAGGAACAGATACGCAGTATTTT.

There are many counts of this clone. The J gene is TRBJ1-1, the V gene TRBV6-1; TRBD1 might be the D (5 bases). The CDR3 is made up of 16 amino acids. CDR1 is MNHNS and CDR2 is SASEGT in the germline V gene. Trimming left V 0 bases short and J 0 bases short, with 11 bases between. The CDR3 nucleotides are TGTGCCAGCAGTGAAGCGCTGGGGCGGTTGAACACTGAAGCTTTCTTT. This codes for CASSEALGRLNTEAFF.

About this clone itself: Mismatch with germline at one junction end may stem from a read error. This chain links TRBV10-3 with TRBJ2-5, with TRBD2 identical over 11 bases. There are 16 residues in the CDR3. Germline V CDR1 and CDR2: ENHRY, SYGVKD. The CDR3 region is CATSLLAGVLGETQYF. The CDR3 region has the DNA TGTGCCACCAGTTTACTAGCGGGAGTTTTGGGAGAGACCCAGTACTTC.

The rearrangement joins TRBV5-6 to TRBJ2-1; possible D gene TRBD2, 5 bases. This CDR3 is 15 amino acids long. CDR1 is SGHDT and CDR2 is YYEEEE in the germline V gene. Trimming stripped 2 bases from V and 0 bases from J, with 9 bases between. The CDR3 reads CASSLLESSYNEQFF. The CDR3 bases are TGTGCCAGCAGCTTACTAGAGAGCTCCTACAATGAGCAGTTCTTC.

The rearrangement uses TRBV7-9 and TRBJ1-5, with D possibly TRBD1 on 6 matching bases. The germline gives CDR1 SEHNR, CDR2 FQNEAQ (reference sequence). The CDR3 totals 19 residues. Trimming stripped 0 bases from V and 6 bases from J, with 24 bases between. CDR3 amino acids: CASSLAATGPGGSPQPQHF. In nucleotides, the CDR3 is TGTGCCAGCAGCTTAGCAGCAACAGGGCCCGGTGGTTCCCCTCAGCCCCAGCATTTT.

This chain links TRBV4-1 with TRBJ1-1; no clear D gene. CDR1 is MGHRA and CDR2 is YSYEKL in the germline V gene. V was pared by 2 bases and J by 0 bases, with 7 bases between. The CDR3 loop spans 14 amino acids. CDR3 coding DNA: TGCGCCAGCAGCCAAAGGGCCTTGAACACTGAAGCTTTCTTT. Translated: CASSQRALNTEAFF.

This clone turned up a few times. Since a much larger clone is just one base distant, this may be a read error. CDR3 amino acids: CASSSRTDTQYF. As DNA, the CDR3 is TGTGCCAGCAGTTCCCGCACAGATACGCAGTATTTT. The chain couples TRBV6-5 to TRBJ2-3, with unresolved D. Per germline, CDR1 MNHEY and CDR2 SVGAGI. V lost 4 bases and J lost 1, with 3 bases in between. This CDR3 spans 12 amino acids.

This clone was picked up a small number of times. This rearrangement joins TRBV30 to TRBJ1-1; D is possibly TRBD1 (5 bases). Deletions cut 3 bases from V and 0 bases from J, with 8 bases between. The CDR3 is made up of 13 amino acids. CDR1 GTSNPN and CDR2 SVGIG come from the germline V gene (reference sequence). CDR3 sequence: CAWRKGLNTEAFF. Here the CDR3 DNA reads TGTGCCTGGAGGAAGGGGTTGAACACTGAAGCTTTCTTT.

The chain carries TRBV27 and TRBJ2-1; the match to TRBD2 covers 11 bases. V shed 6 bases and J 8 bases; nucleotides not matched to a gene: 9. This CDR3 comprises 15 residues. The germline V gene has CDR1 MNHEY and CDR2 SMNVEV (reference sequence). CDR3 in DNA: TGTGCCAGCAGGTACACTAGCGGGAGTTTGGATGAGCAGTTCTTC. Its protein is CASRYTSGSLDEQFF.

This chain uses TRBV7-2 with TRBJ2-7, with D possibly called TRBD1 or TRBD2 (6 bases each). Germline CDR1 SGHTA, CDR2 FQGNSA. The CDR3 consists of 16 residues. The V end was cut by 5 bases, the J end by 0 bases, with 17 bases between. CDR3 DNA: TGTGCCAGCAGCCCCAGGGGAGGTCGGAGCTCCTACGAGCAGTACTTC. This sequence encodes CASSPRGGRSSYEQYF.

The chain couples TRBV4-1 to TRBJ2-1; a possible D gene is TRBD1 (5 bases). Germline assignment: CDR1 MGHRA and CDR2 YSYEKL. V lost 4 bases, J lost 7 bases, and 17 bases lay in between. The CDR3 loop spans 15 amino acids. As DNA, the CDR3 is TGCGCCAGCAGCCTATTCGGGCAGGGTAGTAATGAGCAGTTCTTC. Protein: CASSLFGQGSNEQFF.

The chain links TRBV7-9 to TRBJ2-3; D is unresolved. CDR1 is SEHNR, CDR2 FQNEAQ, per germline (reference sequence). Trimming cost V 5 bases and J 5 bases, with 17 bases left between them. CDR3 length: 15 amino acids. In DNA, the CDR3 is TGTGCCAGCAGCCAAACGGACGGGTACCGAGATACGCAGTATTTT. Encoded protein: CASSQTDGYRDTQYF.

The chain recombines TRBV15 with TRBJ2-1; D gene ambiguous. Germline V gene data show CDR1 as LNHNV and CDR2 as YYDKDF (reference sequence). Trimming stripped 3 bases from V and 7 bases from J, with 7 bases between. The CDR3 spans 12 residues. Written as DNA, the CDR3 is TGTGCCACCAGCAGTACTCGGAATGAGCAGTTCTTC. Its translation: CATSSTRNEQFF.

This sequence joins TRBV7-2 and TRBJ2-3, with D unresolved. The germline gives CDR1 SGHTA, CDR2 FQGNSA. CDR3 length: 14 amino acids. Between the trimmed V and J ends, which lost 0 bases and 0 bases, there was a span of 4 bases. The CDR3 loop is CASSLAQSTDTQYF. CDR3 sequence (DNA): TGTGCCAGCAGCTTAGCACAGAGCACAGATACGCAGTATTTT.